This T cell receptor (beta chain) was sequenced for a study of OX40 agonist ivuxolimab in advanced cancers. Study-level information: Ivuxolimab is a fully human IgG2 antibody that activates OX40 (CD134).

CDR1 LNHDA and CDR2 SQIVND come from the germline V gene (reference sequence). CDR3 length: 14 amino acids. The V and J ends lost 3 bases and 3 bases respectively, with 11 bases between them. Measured with immunoSEQ multiplex PCR; TCRdb has only the in-frame clones, and not every one. The data contain tens of thousands of clones, approximately 90% of them seen just once; the ten biggest clones take up around 0.51%. Remarks on this clone: Its antigen remains unknown.

Study results and limitations: CD4+ and CD8+ T cells in blood underwent clonal expansion by week 6 at 0.1 to 3.0 mg/kg. The mean number of expanded clones was higher in CD8+ T cells than in CD4+.

The origin of this receptor is an adult with an advanced solid tumor such as melanoma, head and neck, liver or kidney cancer. This specimen consisted of CD4+ or CD8+ T cells sorted from blood, obtained in a trial of the OX40 agonist ivuxolimab. This chain connects TRBV19 to TRBJ1-2, with unresolved D. The CDR3 reads CASSINAGDYGYTF. DNA for the CDR3: TGTGCCAGTAGTATTAACGCCGGGGACTATGGCTACACCTTC. The full variable domain, rest sourced from reference TRBV19 and TRBJ1-2, is DGGITQSPKYLFRKEGQNVTLSCEQNLNHDAMYWYRQDPGQGLRLIYYSQIVNDFQKGDIAEGYSVSREKKESFPLTVTSAQKNPTAFYLCASSINAGDYGYTFGSGTRLTVV.